The T cell receptor beta chain under discussion was sequenced for a study of T cell responses to AZD1222 COVID-19 vaccine (dated by TCRdb to the early 2020s). Looking at the study overall: AZD1222 recipients with second doses at about 4 weeks or about 12 weeks were pooled, because spike-specific TCR depth and breadth did not differ between schedules. A total of 233 trial participants underwent TCR sequencing, of whom 207 had received two doses of AZD1222 and approximately 26 had received two doses of the MenACWY control vaccine. Trial participants were enrolled into age subgroups of 18-55, 56-69 and 70-plus years, which contained about 160, 30 and 59 TCR-sequenced participants, respectively. Summary of the overall study and its limitations: Only six AZD1222 recipients were SARS-CoV-2 seropositive at baseline, limiting conclusions about previously exposed vaccinees. CD4 TCRs associated with the vaccine covered the entire spike protein, and the dominant responses were in regions 160-218 and 743-854. Participants were mostly white British and included more females than males, and it was suggested by the authors that clonal diversity may have been underestimated. Because no day 14 peak-response samples were available, repertoires were characterized only after the peak T cell response. Nearly half of unique spike-specific TCRs reportedly recognized epitopes outside regions mutated in the B.1.351 and B.1.1.7 variants. In the small 56-69-year group, the increase in depth fell short of significance, most likely because of low power. A significant rise in spike-specific TCR breadth and depth was observed after two AZD1222 doses relative to day 0 and relative to MenACWY recipients.

The time point label for this specimen denotes: baseline before first vaccination. Samples from vaccinated people were obtained from the UK trials COV001 and COV002, which included a single-blind randomized controlled phase 2/3 trial of AZD1222 (ChAdOx1 nCoV-19) in healthy adults. Trial participant PBMC samples were collected at day 0 and day 28 after the second dose for TCRbeta chain sequencing. The CDR3 regions of human TCRbeta chains were analyzed by immunosequencing. Processing in the source paper ran as follows. Repertoire TCRs were checked for matches against a reference library of SARS-CoV-2-specific TCRs that had been generated using the MIRA antigen-specificity platform. Breadth meant the fraction of unique TCRs that were SARS-CoV-2-associated, whereas depth meant the fraction of total T cells that were SARS-CoV-2-associated. Using the MIRA data, every spike-specific TCR was mapped to the spike region that the TCR reacted to and assigned to either a CD4 or a CD8 class. Log10-transformed breadth and depth values were compared by one-way ANOVA with Sidak's multiple comparisons tests. TCRdb mirrors the immuneACCESS table, restricted to in-frame sequences. Some clones are absent from its copies; in checked studies, under half trace to an unresolved V gene, and the reason for the others is unknown. V, J and clone size are those of that table, while D and trimming were read from the DNA. This sample comprises 84,000 or so clones, around 87% of them detected only once. Of the sample, 30% to 35% is held by the ten largest clones.

V and J lose 3 bases and 4 bases, and a span of 20 bases separates them. From its cysteine to its phenylalanine, the CDR3 spans 17 amino acids. The read is trimmed to its CDR3 DNA, 51 bases read in frame from base 1. From a lookup of the germline V gene, CDR1 and CDR2 are SGHAT and FQNNGV. Worth noting for this clone: This clone's antigen is unknown. No qualities accompany the bases; no much larger clone lies one base away.

The sample here was peripheral blood, taken on day 0 of AZD1222 vaccination. The TCR sequence derives from an adult in good health. The chain was built from TRBV11-2 and TRBJ2-3; matching of 6 bases hints at TRBD2 as the D gene. The DNA sequence is given as TGTGCCAGCAGCTTCACCGGACACCGGGACTCGCCAGATACGCAGTATTTT. This codes for CASSFTGHRDSPDTQYF.